A single sample gave rise to the 14 T cell receptor beta chains below, sequenced in a study of lymphopenia after photon versus proton radiotherapy. The protocol was immunoSEQ multiplex PCR, while the TCRdb copy is restricted to in-frame clones and leaves out a portion. The table shows about 40,000 clones, with 70% to 90% occurring only once. Source: peripheral blood, taken from a patient treated with proton-based radiotherapy. All receptors derive from a woman aged 70-85 years with pancreatic cancer. Some clones in this sample may be carry-over from other donors' samples.

The chain couples TRBV19 to TRBJ2-3; D may be TRBD2 (5 bases). CDR3 size: 15 residues. The germline CDR1 and CDR2 sequences are LNHDA and SQIVND (reference sequence). V lost 6 bases, J lost 0 bases, and 13 bases lay in between. In DNA, the CDR3 is TGTGCCAGTAGACGGAGGAGTCCTAGCACAGATACGCAGTATTTT. It encodes CASRRRSPSTDTQYF.

V gene TRBV7-3 combines with J gene TRBJ1-1; possible D gene TRBD1, 6 bases. This CDR3 region has 15 residues. The V gene's germline CDR1 is SGHTA and CDR2 FQGTGA. The V gene lost 5 bases and the J gene lost 1 base, with 14 bases spanning the gap. The CDR3 bases are TGTGCCAGCAGCAAGTCCGGACAGAAGAACACTGAAGCTTTCTTT. Its protein is CASSKSGQKNTEAFF.

The chain carries TRBV9 and TRBJ2-3; possibly TRBD1 for D (6 bases). This CDR3 comprises 15 residues. V was trimmed by 0 bases and J by 4 bases, leaving 12 bases between them. CDR1 and CDR2 from the germline V gene are SGDLS and YYNGEE. CDR3 bases: TGTGCCAGCAGCGTAGACAGGGTAGTTTCAGATACGCAGTATTTT. Protein sequence: CASSVDRVVSDTQYF.

V usage is TRBV6-1 and J usage is TRBJ2-4, with D perhaps given as TRBD1 or TRBD2 (5 bases each). The V end was cut by 2 bases, the J end by 6 bases, with 8 bases between. The germline V gene encodes CDR1 MNHNS and CDR2 SASEGT. The CDR3 spans 13 residues. The CDR3 DNA sequence: TGTGCCAGCAGTGAAAGGGGAGTAAACATTCAGTACTTC. Protein: CASSERGVNIQYF.

Turning to this clone: The junction differs from germline at one of its ends, possibly a read error. V and J are TRBV7-7 and TRBJ2-7; 10 nucleotides match TRBD1. Germline V lookup: CDR1 SSHAT, CDR2 FNYEAQ (reference sequence). This CDR3 has 16 amino acids. For the CDR3, the DNA is TGTGCTAGCAGCTTGGGTTACGGACAGGGGGCCTACGAGCAGTACTTC. Protein product: CASSLGYGQGAYEQYF.

The genes are TRBV5-4 and TRBJ1-2, with 8 bases identical to TRBD1. This CDR3 is 13 amino acids long. With 2 bases clipped from V and 8 bases from J, the junction kept 5 bases outside the gene matches. Germline loops: CDR1 SGHNT, CDR2 YYREEE (reference sequence). CDR3 coding DNA: TGTGCCAGCAGCTTTATGGACAGGGAGGGCTACACCTTC. The encoded protein is CASSFMDREGYTF.

A few counts support this clone. The gene calls are TRBV7-3 and TRBJ1-2; D uncertain. Trimming cost V 1 base and J 7 bases, with 19 bases left between them. The CDR3 spans 16 residues. The germline V gene encodes CDR1 SGHTA and CDR2 FQGTGA. The CDR3 coding sequence is TGTGCCAGCAGCTTAAACCCCGGAACCCAGCGGACTGGCTACACCTTC. Its translation: CASSLNPGTQRTGYTF.

The rearrangement links TRBV19 to TRBJ2-1, with TRBD2 identical over 14 bases. There are 16 residues in the CDR3. Germline CDR1 is LNHDA and CDR2 is SQIVND (reference sequence). With 2 bases clipped from V and 7 bases from J, the junction kept 4 bases outside the gene matches. DNA for the CDR3: TGTGCCAGTAGTATAAGGGGGACTAGCGGGAGTAATGAGCAGTTCTTC. Its translation is CASSIRGTSGSNEQFF.

The gene calls are TRBV7-2 and TRBJ1-3, with TRBD1 identical over 8 bases. The CDR3 runs 15 residues. V trimming: 5 bases; J trimming: 3 bases; junction bases outside the gene matches: 6. CDR1 SGHTA and CDR2 FQGNSA come from the germline V gene. CDR3 in amino acids: CASSPRTGSGNTIYF. In DNA, the CDR3 is TGTGCCAGCAGCCCTCGGACAGGGAGTGGAAACACCATATATTTT.

The CDR3 protein is CASFRQGARNQPQHF. CDR3 DNA: TGTGCCAGTTTCCGACAGGGGGCGCGCAATCAGCCCCAGCATTTT. The V call is TRBV28, the J call TRBJ1-5; the match to TRBD1 covers 10 bases. V gave up 9 bases and J gave up 2 bases; unmatched junction bases: 7. This CDR3 has 15 amino acids. Looked up from germline, CDR1 is MDHEN and CDR2 is SYDVKM.

V usage is TRBV28 and J usage is TRBJ2-3; maybe TRBD2 (7 bases). Per germline, CDR1 MDHEN and CDR2 SYDVKM. V dropped 6 bases and J dropped 0 bases, with 16 bases sitting between them. The CDR3 sequence is 16 residues long. This CDR3 reads CASSRGGGPSTDTQYF. DNA of the CDR3: TGTGCCAGCAGCCGAGGGGGGGGGCCCAGCACAGATACGCAGTATTTT.

The genes are TRBV28 and TRBJ1-5; D is possibly TRBD1 (6 bases). V lost 6 bases and J lost 3, with 21 bases in between. Germline V gene lookup returns CDR1 MDHEN and CDR2 SYDVKM. The CDR3 totals 17 residues. CDR3 region: CASSYPGAGVSNQPQHF. The CDR3 DNA follows: TGTGCCAGCAGCTACCCGGGGGCAGGGGTATCCAATCAGCCCCAGCATTTT.

This clone came up a few times. The gene calls are TRBV6-6 and TRBJ1-5; D not certain. Trimming removed 2 bases from V and 7 bases from J, with 12 bases in between. CDR1 MNHNY and CDR2 SVGAGI come from the germline V gene (reference sequence). CDR3 length: 14 residues. The CDR3 DNA follows: TGTGCCAGCAGTTACCCGGGAGTAGGACAGCCCCAGCATTTT. The encoded protein is CASSYPGVGQPQHF.

V and J are TRBV29-1 and TRBJ1-1; maybe TRBD1 (6 bases). CDR1 SQVTM and CDR2 ANQGSEA come from the germline V gene. CDR3 length equals 12 residues. The V gene lost 6 bases and the J gene lost 4 bases, with 12 bases spanning the gap. The CDR3 is CSVAEGGTEAFF. The CDR3, as DNA: TGCAGCGTCGCCGAGGGGGGCACTGAAGCTTTCTTT.